This is a list of T cell receptor beta chains from one sample in a study of T cells expressing NK-cell markers. TCRdb re-called the 5' RACE reads, yielding one record per CDR3 amino acid sequence without DNA. In all, the sample yields about 390,000 distinct CDR3 sequences. What was sequenced was blood T cells: a sorted CD56 or NKG2C T cell subset, CD4+ or CD8+ T cells, or bulk PBMC T cells (not recorded which). These receptors all stem from a woman between 50 and 59 years old in good health. Each CDR3 is given with its conserved first and last residue.

j_call | cdr3_length | v_call | cdr3_aa
TRBJ2-7 | 14 | TRBV15 | CATSRARDSYEQYF
TRBJ2-1 | 14 | TRBV5-1 | CASTRVGGPHEQFF
TRBJ2-3 | 15 | TRBV29-1 | CSVGLAGLRADTQYF
TRBJ1-4 | 16 | TRBV7-9 | CASSLATDSRNEKLFF
TRBJ2-5 | 16 | TRBV9 | CASSVGVGANQETQYF
TRBJ1-4 | 12 | TRBV11-3 | CASSPGGEKLFF
TRBJ2-7 | 15 | TRBV5-1 | CASSLAVGGPYEQYF
TRBJ2-1 | 13 | TRBV5-1 | CASSVGAYNEQFF
TRBJ2-1 | 14 | TRBV9 | CASSGDGAPNEQFF
TRBJ2-3 | 18 | TRBV5-1 | CASSLGRTSGGGTDTQYF
TRBJ2-1 | 15 | TRBV20-1 | CSVSGRARSYNEQFF
TRBJ2-3 | 17 | TRBV4-1 | CASSQTPGTSGADTQYF
TRBJ1-2 | 15 | TRBV7-6 | CASSLAAGGSYGYTF
TRBJ1-5 | 14 | TRBV7-9 | CASSLEVTDQPQHF
TRBJ2-5 | 17 | TRBV11-3 | CASSQLTIAEDQETQYF
TRBJ1-2 | 15 | TRBV27 | CASSLSRGGLNGYTF